The 24 T cell receptor beta chains in this list originate from one sample, sequenced in a study of OX40 agonist ivuxolimab in advanced cancers. The protocol was immunoSEQ multiplex PCR, while the TCRdb copy is restricted to in-frame clones and leaves out a portion. Found here are approximately 91,000 clones, around 85% of them singletons; the top ten hold about 2%. The sample consisted of CD4+ or CD8+ T cells sorted from blood, taken in a trial of the OX40 agonist ivuxolimab. Receptors were obtained from an adult with an advanced solid tumor such as melanoma, head and neck, liver or kidney cancer.

J is TRBJ2-1 and V is TRBV7-6; TRBD1 aligns across 7 bases. CDR1 is SGHVS, CDR2 FNYEAQ, per germline. Trimming at V came to 5 bases and at J to 7 bases, leaving 17 bases not matched to a gene. CDR3 length equals 17 residues. CDR3 sequence reads: CASSPRQGTIGWNEQFF. The CDR3 nucleotides are TGTGCCAGCAGCCCACGACAGGGAACCATTGGTTGGAATGAGCAGTTCTTC.

This chain connects TRBV7-9 to TRBJ2-1, with 9 bases matching TRBD2. The CDR3 is 16 amino acids. Trimming took 4 bases from V and 3 from J; bases not matched to a gene: 7. CDR1 and CDR2 (germline): SEHNR, FQNEAQ (reference sequence). CDR3 loop: CASSSLKRGDYNEQFF. The CDR3, as DNA: TGTGCCAGCAGCTCCCTCAAGCGGGGGGACTACAATGAGCAGTTCTTC.

This chain uses TRBV5-4 with TRBJ2-3, with D possibly matching TRBD1 (5 bases). This CDR3 spans 14 amino acids. Germline-derived CDR1 and CDR2 are SGHNT and YYREEE (reference sequence). V was clipped by 1 base and J by 6 bases, with 12 bases between them. Here the CDR3 DNA reads TGTGCCAGCAGCTTGTCGACAGATTGGGATACGCAGTATTTT. Its translation: CASSLSTDWDTQYF. Using reference TRBV5-4 and TRBJ2-3 for the parts outside the CDR3, the full variable domain is ETGVTQSPTHLIKTRGQQVTLRCSSQSGHNTVSWYQQALGQGPQFIFQYYREEENGRGNFPPRFSGLQFPNYSSELNVNALELDDSALYLCASSLSTDWDTQYFGPGTRLTVL.

A few counts support this clone. V is TRBV28 and J is TRBJ1-2; 7 bases are a match to TRBD1. V lost 3 bases to trimming and J lost 2 bases; unmatched junction nucleotides: 9. The CDR3 totals 16 residues. CDR1 is MDHEN, CDR2 SYDVKM, per germline. The CDR3 sequence is CASSFSGTAGNYGYTF. The CDR3 coding sequence is TGTGCCAGCAGTTTCTCCGGGACAGCTGGGAACTATGGCTACACCTTC.

The V call is TRBV6-1, the J call TRBJ2-3; D possibly corresponds to TRBD1 (6 bases). The CDR3 totals 16 residues. V was cut by 0 bases and J by 6 bases, with 16 bases left in between. CDR1 and CDR2 from the germline V gene are MNHNS and SASEGT. The CDR3 loop reads CASSEAGTRAVDTQYF. CDR3 nucleotides: TGTGCCAGCAGTGAAGCGGGGACACGGGCCGTCGATACGCAGTATTTT.

V and J are TRBV10-3 and TRBJ2-7; 14 bases agree with TRBD2. Germline V gene data show CDR1 as ENHRY and CDR2 as SYGVKD. This CDR3 spans 15 amino acids. Trimming cost V 10 bases and J 6 bases; bases outside gene matches: 11. The CDR3 DNA reads TGTGCCACGACCCCGGGACTAGCGGGGGCTATCGAGCAGTACTTC. Its protein product is CATTPGLAGAIEQYF.

The chain links TRBV11-2 to TRBJ2-1; 9 bases are a match to TRBD2. Germline values: CDR1 SGHAT, CDR2 FQNNGV. The V gene end was trimmed by 6 bases and the J gene end by 1 base; junction bases not matched to a gene: 7. The CDR3 has 16 residues. The CDR3 bases are TGTGCCAGCAGATCACCGACTAGCGGTTCCTACAATGAGCAGTTCTTC. It encodes CASRSPTSGSYNEQFF.

A single count supports this clone. The rearrangement uses TRBV5-4 and TRBJ2-5, with D perhaps assigned TRBD1 or TRBD2 (5 bases each). Germline values: CDR1 SGHNT, CDR2 YYREEE (reference sequence). This CDR3 has 15 amino acids. Trimming took off 5 bases at V and 3 bases at J, with 17 bases between the two ends. Here the CDR3 reads CASSGTAGAKETQYF. The CDR3 nucleotides are TGTGCCAGCAGTGGGACCGCGGGCGCCAAAGAGACCCAGTACTTC.

The chain has TRBV2 and TRBJ2-6, with TRBD1 matching 9 bases. The trim removed 3 bases at V and 0 bases at J, leaving 0 bases unmatched. Germline CDR1 is SNHLY and CDR2 is FYNNEI. The CDR3 has 16 amino acids. CDR3 bases: TGTGCCAGCAGTGAGACAGGGGGCTCTGGGGCCAACGTCCTGACTTTC. Translated, it gives CASSETGGSGANVLTF.

The J gene is TRBJ1-2, the V gene TRBV4-3, with D perhaps matching TRBD1 (5 bases). The CDR3 sequence is 16 residues long. V shed 1 base and J shed 7 bases, with 19 bases lying between them. CDR1 is LGHNA and CDR2 is YSLEER in the germline V gene. CDR3 in DNA: TGCGCCAGCAGCCAAGTGGGCCAGGGTCGGTTGCTTGGCTACACCTTC. This gives the protein CASSQVGQGRLLGYTF.

The CDR3 region is CASSYGQATNEQFF. The CDR3 DNA reads as TGTGCCAGCAGTTACGGGCAGGCCACCAATGAGCAGTTCTTC. This sequence joins TRBV6-5 and TRBJ2-1; D gene ambiguous. The CDR3 length is 14 residues. V shed 2 bases and J shed 6 bases, with 11 bases lying between them. Germline assignment: CDR1 MNHEY and CDR2 SVGAGI.

The V call is TRBV11-2, the J call TRBJ1-1; the D gene is possibly TRBD1 (6 bases). Trimming took 4 bases from V and 7 from J, leaving 13 bases between them. Germline V gives CDR1 SGHAT, CDR2 FQNNGV. The length of the CDR3 is 13 residues. CDR3 residues: CASSSLQGIEAFF. The CDR3 DNA reads TGTGCCAGCAGCTCGCTACAGGGTATTGAAGCTTTCTTT.

The V and J genes are TRBV15 and TRBJ2-3; tentative D call: TRBD2 (5 bases). Germline V gene sequence: CDR1 LNHNV, CDR2 YYDKDF (reference sequence). Between the trimmed V and J ends, which lost 1 base and 1 base, there was a span of 9 bases. The CDR3 extends over 15 amino acids. CDR3 bases: TGTGCCACCAGCAGAGGGGGAGTGGGCACAGATACGCAGTATTTT. Encoded protein: CATSRGGVGTDTQYF.

This sequence joins TRBV10-3 and TRBJ2-3; 8 bases are a match to TRBD2. The V gene's germline CDR1 is ENHRY and CDR2 SYGVKD. J gave up 1 base and V 4 bases, and 10 bases lay outside the gene matches. This CDR3 comprises 17 residues. CDR3 nucleotides: TGTGCCATCAGTGGGACCTTAAAACTAGCGGGCACAGATACGCAGTATTTT. Translating gives CAISGTLKLAGTDTQYF.

This clone was seen just once. This chain links TRBV28 with TRBJ1-1, with TRBD1 as a possible D gene (5 bases). The CDR3 covers 14 residues. CDR1 MDHEN and CDR2 SYDVKM come from the germline V gene. V dropped 5 bases and J dropped 0 bases, with 10 bases sitting between them. This CDR3 reads CASSADRVNTEAFF. In nucleotides, the CDR3 is TGTGCCAGCAGTGCCGACAGAGTGAACACTGAAGCTTTCTTT. The variable domain in full, completed from reference TRBV28 and TRBJ1-1, reads DVKVTQSSRYLVKRTGEKVFLECVQDMDHENMFWYRQDPGLGLRLIYFSYDVKMKEKGDIPEGYSVSREKKERFSLILESASTNQTSMYLCASSADRVNTEAFFGQGTRLTVV.

The chain joins TRBV5-1 to TRBJ2-7; TRBD2 might be the D (5 bases). This CDR3 contains 13 residues. Trimming stripped 2 bases from V and 3 bases from J, with 9 bases between. Germline lookup yields CDR1 SGHRS and CDR2 YFSETQ. The CDR3 DNA follows: TGCGCCAGCAGCTTCGACGGGATCTACGAGCAGTACTTC. Protein product: CASSFDGIYEQYF. The variable domain in full, completed from reference TRBV5-1 and TRBJ2-7, reads KAGVTQTPRYLIKTRGQQVTLSCSPISGHRSVSWYQQTPGQGLQFLFEYFSETQRNKGNFPGRFSGRQFSNSRSEMNVSTLELGDSALYLCASSFDGIYEQYFGPGTRLTVT.

The sample holds many counts of this clone. The J gene is TRBJ2-6, the V gene TRBV5-1; D is uncertain. V lost 4 bases, J lost 0 bases, and 5 bases lay in between. This CDR3 has 14 residues. Germline values: CDR1 SGHRS, CDR2 YFSETQ. CDR3 protein: CASSPRSGANVLTF. CDR3 bases: TGCGCCAGCAGCCCCCGCTCTGGGGCCAACGTCCTGACTTTC.

This chain joins TRBV11-2 and TRBJ2-7; D may be TRBD1 or TRBD2 (5 bases each). Trimming left V 5 bases short and J 2 bases short, with 16 bases between. Germline loops: CDR1 SGHAT, CDR2 FQNNGV. This CDR3 region has 15 residues. In DNA form, the CDR3 reads TGTGCCAGCAGCGAAGACCCGGGACGGGCCTACGAGCAGTACTTC. Its translation is CASSEDPGRAYEQYF. Drawing the rest from reference TRBV11-2 and TRBJ2-7, the complete variable domain is EAGVAQSPRYKIIEKRQSVAFWCNPISGHATLYWYQQILGQGPKLLIQFQNNGVVDDSQLPKDRFSAERLKGVDSTLKIQPAKLEDSAVYLCASSEDPGRAYEQYFGPGTRLTVT.

This chain joins TRBV7-9 and TRBJ2-1; 8 positions agree with TRBD2. Germline trimming cut 5 bases from V and 8 bases from J; bases unmatched to any gene: 14. Germline loops: CDR1 SEHNR, CDR2 FQNEAQ (reference sequence). CDR3 length equals 16 residues. The CDR3 loop is CASSPPGLGSLDEQFF. The CDR3 coding sequence is TGTGCCAGCAGCCCGCCGGGACTAGGGTCGTTAGATGAGCAGTTCTTC.

The chain carries TRBV18 and TRBJ1-6; D ambiguous. The germline CDR1 and CDR2 sequences are KGHSH and LQKENI. The CDR3 sequence is 19 residues long. Deletions cut 4 bases from V and 0 bases from J, with 19 bases between. CDR3 nucleotide sequence: TGTGCCAGCTCACTGACCCAGGTTTTGGAAGGCTCCTATAATTCACCCCTCCACTTT. It specifies CASSLTQVLEGSYNSPLHF.

The chain uses TRBV5-6 and TRBJ1-2; D is uncertain. Trimming took off 3 bases at V and 4 bases at J, with 10 bases between the two ends. CDR1 and CDR2 (germline): SGHDT, YYEEEE. The CDR3 runs 13 residues. In DNA, the CDR3 is TGTGCCAGCAGCTCGGTGGGGTTCTATGGCTACACCTTC. This gives the protein CASSSVGFYGYTF.

The V and J genes are TRBV5-1 and TRBJ2-2; 7 positions match TRBD1. J gave up 4 bases and V 4 bases, and 7 bases lay outside the gene matches. The CDR3 is 15 amino acids. Per the germline V gene, CDR1 is SGHRS and CDR2 is YFSETQ. Here the CDR3 DNA reads TGCGCCAGCAGCATCGACAGGGTGGGCACCGGGGAGCTGTTTTTT. Protein: CASSIDRVGTGELFF.

This chain uses TRBV27 with TRBJ1-5; tentative D call: TRBD1 (6 bases). This CDR3 region has 14 residues. Germline CDR1 MNHEY, CDR2 SMNVEV (reference sequence). The germline V and J ends were trimmed by 4 bases and 3 bases, with 10 bases remaining between them. The CDR3 sequence is CASSSRDNNQPQHF. The DNA of the CDR3 is TGTGCCAGCAGTTCCCGGGACAACAATCAGCCCCAGCATTTT.

This sequence joins TRBV5-1 and TRBJ1-4; D gene unclear. This CDR3 is 15 amino acids long. CDR1 SGHRS and CDR2 YFSETQ come from the germline V gene. V shed 0 bases and J shed 8 bases, with 14 bases lying between them. The CDR3 protein is CASSLALDLGEKLFF. The CDR3 DNA reads as TGCGCCAGCAGCTTGGCCTTAGACTTAGGAGAAAAACTGTTTTTT.